These 2 T cell receptor beta chains were sequenced from one sample in a study of molecular identifiers for immune sequencing clone quantification. TCRdb itself ran the PCR reads through MiXCR, one entry per CDR3 protein. The repertoire includes about 630,000 distinct CDR3 sequences, less than 30% of them detected once, and 0.78% sits in the top ten. Sequencing was carried out using naive CD8+ T cells from blood, with Jurkat cell RNA spiked in. As to subset: FACS-sorted CD8+CD4-CCR7+CD45RA+ naive T cells. Receptors originate from a human donor in good health. Some libraries in this study had Jurkat cell RNA spiked in.

This sequence joins TRBV4-1 and TRBJ1-6; D perhaps matches TRBD1 (6 bases). Germline assignment: CDR1 MGHRA and CDR2 YSYEKL. V was trimmed by 1 base and J by 5 bases, leaving 9 bases between them. This CDR3 is built from 15 residues. The CDR3: CASSQAGANNSPLHF. Written as DNA, the CDR3 is TGCGCCAGCAGCCAAGCAGGGGCTAATAATTCACCCCTCCACTTT.

This clonotype was counted ten times or more. CDR3 residues: CASSQETGDEQYF. The CDR3 DNA is TGCGCCAGCAGCCAAGAGACAGGGGACGAGCAGTACTTC. The chain combines TRBV4-3 with TRBJ2-7; 8 nucleotides agree with TRBD1. Germline V gene sequence: CDR1 LGHNA, CDR2 YSLEER. CDR3 size: 13 residues. The J segment lost 5 bases and the V segment lost 0 bases, leaving 0 bases of the junction unmatched.